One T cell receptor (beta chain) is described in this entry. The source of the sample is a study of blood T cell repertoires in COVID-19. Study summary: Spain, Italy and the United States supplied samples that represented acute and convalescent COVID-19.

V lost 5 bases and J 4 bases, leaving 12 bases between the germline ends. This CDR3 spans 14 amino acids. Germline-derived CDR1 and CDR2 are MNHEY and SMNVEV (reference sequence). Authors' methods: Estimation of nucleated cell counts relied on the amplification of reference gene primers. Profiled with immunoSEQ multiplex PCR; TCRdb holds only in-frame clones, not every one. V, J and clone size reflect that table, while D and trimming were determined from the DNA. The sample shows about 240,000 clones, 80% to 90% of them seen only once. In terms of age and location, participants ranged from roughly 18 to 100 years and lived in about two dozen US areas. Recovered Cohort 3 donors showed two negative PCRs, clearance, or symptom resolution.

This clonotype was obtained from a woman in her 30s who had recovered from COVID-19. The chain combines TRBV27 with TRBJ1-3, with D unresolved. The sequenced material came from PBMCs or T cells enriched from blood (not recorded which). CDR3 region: CASSLFPLGNTIYF. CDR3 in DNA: TGTGCCAGCAGTCTCTTCCCGTTAGGAAACACCATATATTTT.